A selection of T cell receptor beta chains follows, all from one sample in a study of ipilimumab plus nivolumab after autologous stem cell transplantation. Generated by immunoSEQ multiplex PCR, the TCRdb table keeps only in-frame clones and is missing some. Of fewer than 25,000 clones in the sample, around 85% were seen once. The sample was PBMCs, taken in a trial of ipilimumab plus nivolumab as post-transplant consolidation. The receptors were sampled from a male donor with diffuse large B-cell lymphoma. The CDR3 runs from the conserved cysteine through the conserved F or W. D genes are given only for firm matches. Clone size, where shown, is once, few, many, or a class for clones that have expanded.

CDR3 protein: CASSYNTRGTSYEQYF
CDR3 DNA: TGTGCCAGCAGCTACAATACGCGGGGGACCTCCTACGAGCAGTACTTC
V gene: TRBV11-2
D gene: TRBD2
clone size: once
CDR3 length: 16
J gene: TRBJ2-7

CDR3 protein: CASSEAGVLAYGYTF
CDR3 DNA: TGTGCCAGCAGTGAAGCCGGGGTTTTGGCCTATGGCTACACCTTC
V gene: TRBV2
D gene: NA
clone size: once
CDR3 length: 15
J gene: TRBJ1-2

CDR3 protein: CASSVPGTVVPGELFF
CDR3 DNA: TGTGCCAGCAGTGTCCCCGGGACAGTCGTTCCCGGGGAGCTGTTTTTT
V gene: TRBV25-1
D gene: TRBD1
clone size: NA
CDR3 length: 16
J gene: TRBJ2-2

CDR3 protein: CASSYSQVGNTEAFF
CDR3 DNA: TGTGCCAGCAGTTACTCGCAGGTGGGGAACACTGAAGCTTTCTTT
V gene: TRBV6-5
D gene: NA
clone size: NA
CDR3 length: 15
J gene: TRBJ1-1

CDR3 protein: CASSPHSRDGANVLTF
CDR3 DNA: TGTGCCAGCAGCCCACATAGTAGGGATGGGGCCAACGTCCTGACTTTC
V gene: TRBV7-3
D gene: NA
clone size: NA
CDR3 length: 16
J gene: TRBJ2-6

CDR3 protein: CASSPNGGRGTGELFF
CDR3 DNA: TGTGCCAGCAGCCCGAACGGGGGCAGGGGTACCGGGGAGCTGTTTTTT
V gene: TRBV11-2
D gene: NA
clone size: few
CDR3 length: 16
J gene: TRBJ2-2

CDR3 protein: CASRRTGGNNQPQHF
CDR3 DNA: TGTGCCAGCAGGCGGACAGGGGGGAACAATCAGCCCCAGCATTTT
V gene: TRBV6-5
D gene: TRBD1
clone size: NA
CDR3 length: 15
J gene: TRBJ1-5

CDR3 protein: CASSSRDRGADYEQYF
CDR3 DNA: TGCGCCAGCAGCTCGCGCGACAGGGGAGCCGATTACGAGCAGTACTTC
V gene: TRBV5-1
D gene: TRBD1
clone size: NA
CDR3 length: 16
J gene: TRBJ2-7

CDR3 protein: CASSQAQGAEPYEQYF
CDR3 DNA: TGCGCCAGCAGCCAAGCCCAGGGGGCGGAACCCTACGAGCAGTACTTC
V gene: TRBV4-1
D gene: TRBD1
clone size: NA
CDR3 length: 16
J gene: TRBJ2-7

CDR3 protein: CASSGDRYSNQPQHF
CDR3 DNA: TGTGCCAGCAGTGGGGACAGATATAGCAATCAGCCCCAGCATTTT
V gene: TRBV2
D gene: TRBD1
clone size: once
CDR3 length: 15
J gene: TRBJ1-5

CDR3 protein: CTSSQVMRGAPNTGELFF
CDR3 DNA: TGCACCAGCAGCCAAGTTATGCGGGGCGCACCTAACACCGGGGAGCTGTTTTTT
V gene: TRBV1
D gene: NA
clone size: NA
CDR3 length: 18
J gene: TRBJ2-2

CDR3 protein: CASTNSGGARLGYTF
CDR3 DNA: TGTGCCAGCACCAACTCGGGAGGTGCGCGTCTTGGCTACACCTTC
V gene: TRBV6-6
D gene: NA
clone size: NA
CDR3 length: 15
J gene: TRBJ1-2

CDR3 protein: CASSIILAGAGNEQFF
CDR3 DNA: TGTGCCAGTAGTATAATTCTAGCGGGGGCCGGGAATGAGCAGTTCTTC
V gene: TRBV19
D gene: TRBD2
clone size: NA
CDR3 length: 16
J gene: TRBJ2-1

CDR3 protein: CASSEGDPGYEQYF
CDR3 DNA: TGTGCCAGCAGTGAGGGGGACCCAGGCTACGAGCAGTATTTC
V gene: TRBV6-1
D gene: NA
clone size: once
CDR3 length: 14
J gene: TRBJ2-7

CDR3 protein: CASGLGYSYEQYF
CDR3 DNA: TGTGCCAGCGGATTGGGTTACTCCTACGAGCAGTACTTC
V gene: TRBV5-6
D gene: NA
clone size: NA
CDR3 length: 13
J gene: TRBJ2-7

CDR3 protein: CASSADGAYGYTF
CDR3 DNA: TGTGCCAGCAGCGCGGACGGAGCCTATGGCTACACCTTC
V gene: TRBV9
D gene: NA
clone size: NA
CDR3 length: 13
J gene: TRBJ1-2

CDR3 protein: CASSLQGELVEKLFF
CDR3 DNA: TGCGCCAGCAGCTTACAAGGGGAACTCGTTGAAAAACTGTTTTTT
V gene: TRBV5-1
D gene: NA
clone size: once
CDR3 length: 15
J gene: TRBJ1-4

CDR3 protein: CATQEGGSYEQYF
CDR3 DNA: TGTGCCACCCAAGAGGGGGGCTCCTACGAGCAGTACTTC
V gene: TRBV2
D gene: NA
clone size: NA
CDR3 length: 13
J gene: TRBJ2-7

CDR3 protein: CASSALQGEDSPLHF
CDR3 DNA: TGCGCCAGCAGCGCATTACAGGGGGAGGATTCACCCCTCCACTTT
V gene: TRBV5-1
D gene: TRBD1
clone size: NA
CDR3 length: 15
J gene: TRBJ1-6

CDR3 protein: CASSPGRGEQFF
CDR3 DNA: TGTGCCAGCTCACCAGGTCGGGGCGAGCAGTTCTTC
V gene: TRBV18
D gene: NA
clone size: NA
CDR3 length: 12
J gene: TRBJ2-1

CDR3 protein: CASSEQPGTPYEQYF
CDR3 DNA: TGTGCCAGCAGCGAACAGCCAGGTACTCCCTACGAGCAGTACTTC
V gene: TRBV9
D gene: NA
clone size: NA
CDR3 length: 15
J gene: TRBJ2-7

CDR3 protein: CASSTYRGNTEAFF
CDR3 DNA: TGTGCCAGCAGTACCTACAGGGGGAACACTGAAGCTTTCTTT
V gene: TRBV6-5
D gene: TRBD1
clone size: NA
CDR3 length: 14
J gene: TRBJ1-1